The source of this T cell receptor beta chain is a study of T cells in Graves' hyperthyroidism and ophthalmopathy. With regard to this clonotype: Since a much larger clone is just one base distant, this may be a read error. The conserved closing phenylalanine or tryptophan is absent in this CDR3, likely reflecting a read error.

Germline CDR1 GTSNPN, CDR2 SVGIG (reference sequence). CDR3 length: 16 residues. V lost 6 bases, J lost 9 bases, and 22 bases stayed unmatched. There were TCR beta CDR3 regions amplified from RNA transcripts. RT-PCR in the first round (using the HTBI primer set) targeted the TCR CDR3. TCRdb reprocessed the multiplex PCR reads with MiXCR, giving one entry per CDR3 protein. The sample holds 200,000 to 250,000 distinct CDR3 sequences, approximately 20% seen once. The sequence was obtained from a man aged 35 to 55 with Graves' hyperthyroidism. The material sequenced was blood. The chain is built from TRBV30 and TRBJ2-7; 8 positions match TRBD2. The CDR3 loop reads CACTSDSGAFGQRQYL. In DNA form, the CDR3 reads TGTGCCTGTACTAGCGATAGCGGGGCTTTTGGTCAGCGGCAGTACCTC.